Following are 3 T cell receptor beta chains from one sample sequenced in a study of OX40 agonist ivuxolimab in advanced cancers. Here immunoSEQ multiplex PCR was the method, and the copy in TCRdb shows in-frame clones only, minus some. The sample lists about 81,000 clones; more than 75% were seen once. Sequenced material: CD4+ or CD8+ T cells sorted from blood, taken in a trial of the OX40 agonist ivuxolimab. The origin of the receptors is an adult with an advanced solid tumor such as melanoma, head and neck, liver or kidney cancer.

The rearrangement uses TRBV6-1 and TRBJ2-1; 10 nucleotides line up with TRBD1. J lost 9 bases, V lost 0 bases, and 5 bases had no gene match. The CDR3 is 15 residues long. The germline V gene has CDR1 MNHNS and CDR2 SASEGT. The CDR3 DNA reads as TGTGCCAGCAGTGAAGCCGGGACAGGGGTGGGTGAGCAGTTCTTC. Translated, it gives CASSEAGTGVGEQFF.

The chain joins TRBV19 to TRBJ1-2; possibly TRBD1 for D (5 bases). Deletions cut 4 bases from V and 0 bases from J, with 12 bases between. The CDR3 is 15 amino acids. Germline CDR1 LNHDA, CDR2 SQIVND (reference sequence). The CDR3 DNA reads as TGTGCCAGTAGTACCTGGGGACGGTCTAACTATGGCTACACCTTC. Its protein is CASSTWGRSNYGYTF.

This chain links TRBV2 with TRBJ2-1; 7 positions agree with TRBD2. The germline gives CDR1 SNHLY, CDR2 FYNNEI. The CDR3 runs 13 residues. V was clipped by 10 bases and J by 10 bases; unmatched bases: 13. CDR3 sequence: CATSTGGDREQFF. CDR3 DNA: TGTGCCACAAGTACTGGGGGGGATCGGGAGCAGTTCTTC.